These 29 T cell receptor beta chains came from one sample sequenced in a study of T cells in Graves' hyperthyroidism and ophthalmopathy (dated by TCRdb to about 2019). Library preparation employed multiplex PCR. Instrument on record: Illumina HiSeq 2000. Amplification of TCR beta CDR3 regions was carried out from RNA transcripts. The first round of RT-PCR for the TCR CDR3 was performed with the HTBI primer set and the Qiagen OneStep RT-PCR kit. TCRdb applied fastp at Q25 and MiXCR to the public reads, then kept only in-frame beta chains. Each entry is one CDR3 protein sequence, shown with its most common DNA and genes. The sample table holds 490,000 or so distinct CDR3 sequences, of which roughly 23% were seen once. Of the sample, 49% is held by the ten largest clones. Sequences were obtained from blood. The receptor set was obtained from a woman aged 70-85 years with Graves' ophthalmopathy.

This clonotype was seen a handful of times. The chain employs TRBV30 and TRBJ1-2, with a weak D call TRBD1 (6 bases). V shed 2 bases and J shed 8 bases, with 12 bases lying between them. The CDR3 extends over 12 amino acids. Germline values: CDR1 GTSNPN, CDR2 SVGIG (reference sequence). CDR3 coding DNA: TGTGCCTGGAGTAGGGGGGCGGGGGGCTACACCTTC. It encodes CAWSRGAGGYTF. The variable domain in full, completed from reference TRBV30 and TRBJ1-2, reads SQTIHQWPATLVQPVGSPLSLECTVEGTSNPNLYWYRQAAGRGLQLLFYSVGIGQISSEVPQNLSASRPQDRQFILSSKKLLLSDSGFYLCAWSRGAGGYTFGSGTRLTVV.

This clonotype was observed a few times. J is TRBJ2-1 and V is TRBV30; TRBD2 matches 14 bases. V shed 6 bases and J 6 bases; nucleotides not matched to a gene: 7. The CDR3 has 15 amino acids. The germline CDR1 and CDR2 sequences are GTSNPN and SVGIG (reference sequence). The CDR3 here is CACSRGLAGGNEQFF. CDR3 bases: TGTGCCTGTTCCCGCGGACTAGCGGGAGGCAATGAGCAGTTCTTC.

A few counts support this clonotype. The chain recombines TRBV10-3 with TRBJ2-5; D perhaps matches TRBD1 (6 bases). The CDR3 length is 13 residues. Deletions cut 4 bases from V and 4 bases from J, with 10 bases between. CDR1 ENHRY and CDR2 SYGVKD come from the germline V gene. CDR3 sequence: CAISVLGGETQYF. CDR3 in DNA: TGTGCCATCAGTGTGCTAGGGGGAGAGACCCAGTACTTC.

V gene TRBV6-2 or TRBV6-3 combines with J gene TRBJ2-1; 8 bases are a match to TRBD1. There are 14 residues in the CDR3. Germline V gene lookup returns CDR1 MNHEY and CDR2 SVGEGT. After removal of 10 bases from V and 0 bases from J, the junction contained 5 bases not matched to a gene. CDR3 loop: CATRGPSSYNEQFF. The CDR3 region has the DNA TGTGCCACCAGGGGGCCGAGCTCCTACAATGAGCAGTTCTTC.

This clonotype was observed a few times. CDR3 amino acids: CASSLNQVSNEQFF. CDR3 in DNA: TGTGCCAGCAGCTTAAATCAGGTGTCGAATGAGCAGTTCTTC. This chain links TRBV5-6 with TRBJ2-1; D not certain. Trimming stripped 2 bases from V and 7 bases from J, with 13 bases between. CDR3 length: 14 residues. In germline, CDR1 is SGHDT, CDR2 YYEEEE.

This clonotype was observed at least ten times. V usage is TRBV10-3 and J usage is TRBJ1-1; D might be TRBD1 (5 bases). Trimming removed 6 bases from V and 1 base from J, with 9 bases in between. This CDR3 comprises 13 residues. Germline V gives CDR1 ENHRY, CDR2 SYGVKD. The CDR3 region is CAIRSGGNTEAFF. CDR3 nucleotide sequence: TGTGCCATCAGGTCCGGGGGGAACACTGAAGCTTTCTTT.

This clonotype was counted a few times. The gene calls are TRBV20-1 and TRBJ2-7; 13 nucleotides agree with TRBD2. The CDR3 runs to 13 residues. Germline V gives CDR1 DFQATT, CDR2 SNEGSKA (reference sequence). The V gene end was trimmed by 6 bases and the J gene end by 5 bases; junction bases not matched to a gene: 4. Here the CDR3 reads CSAKLAGGDEQYF. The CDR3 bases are TGCAGTGCCAAACTAGCGGGAGGGGACGAGCAGTACTTC.

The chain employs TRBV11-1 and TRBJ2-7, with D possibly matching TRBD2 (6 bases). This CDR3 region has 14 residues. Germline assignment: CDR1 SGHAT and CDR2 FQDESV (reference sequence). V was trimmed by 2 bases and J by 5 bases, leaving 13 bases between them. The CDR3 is CASSLSTAGNEQYF. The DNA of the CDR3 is TGTGCCAGCAGCTTATCAACCGCGGGGAACGAGCAGTACTTC.

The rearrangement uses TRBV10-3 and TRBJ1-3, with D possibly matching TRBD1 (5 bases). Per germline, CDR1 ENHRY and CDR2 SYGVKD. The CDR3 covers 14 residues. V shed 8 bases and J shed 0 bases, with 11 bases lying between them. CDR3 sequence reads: CAILGVSSGNTIYF. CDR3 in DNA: TGTGCCATCCTAGGGGTTAGCTCTGGAAACACCATATATTTT.

The CDR3 region is CASSLGQGGSAEAFF. The CDR3 coding sequence is TGCGCCAGCAGCTTGGGTCAGGGGGGAAGTGCTGAAGCTTTCTTT. This rearrangement joins TRBV5-1 to TRBJ1-1, with TRBD1 matching over 7 bases. Germline trimming cut 0 bases from V and 6 bases from J; bases unmatched to any gene: 8. Germline V gene lookup returns CDR1 SGHRS and CDR2 YFSETQ. CDR3 length equals 15 residues.

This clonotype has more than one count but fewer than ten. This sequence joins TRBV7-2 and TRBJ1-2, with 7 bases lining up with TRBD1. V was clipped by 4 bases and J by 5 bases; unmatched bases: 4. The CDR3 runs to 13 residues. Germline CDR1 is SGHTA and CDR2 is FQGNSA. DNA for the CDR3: TGTGCCAGCAGCTGGGGACAGCGATATGGCTACACCTTC. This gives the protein CASSWGQRYGYTF.

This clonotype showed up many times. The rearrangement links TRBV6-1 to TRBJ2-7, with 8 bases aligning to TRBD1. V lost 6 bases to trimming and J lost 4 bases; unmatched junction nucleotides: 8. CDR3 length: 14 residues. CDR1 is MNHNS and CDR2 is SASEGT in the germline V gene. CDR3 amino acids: CASSPTGVGYEQYF. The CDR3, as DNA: TGTGCCAGCAGCCCGACAGGGGTTGGTTACGAGCAGTACTTC.

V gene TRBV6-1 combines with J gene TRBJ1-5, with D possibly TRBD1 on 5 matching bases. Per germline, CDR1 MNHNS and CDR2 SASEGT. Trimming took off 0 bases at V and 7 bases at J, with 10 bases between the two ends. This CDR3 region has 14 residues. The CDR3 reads CASSEAGGYQPQHF. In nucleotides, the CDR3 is TGTGCCAGCAGTGAAGCGGGGGGGTACCAGCCCCAGCATTTT.

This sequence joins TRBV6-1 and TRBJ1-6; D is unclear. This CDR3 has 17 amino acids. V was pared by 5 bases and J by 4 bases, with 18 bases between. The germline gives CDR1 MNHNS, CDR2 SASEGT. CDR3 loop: CASSSLAGPRYNSPLHF. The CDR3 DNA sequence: TGTGCCAGCAGTAGCTTGGCAGGTCCTCGATATAATTCACCCCTCCACTTT.

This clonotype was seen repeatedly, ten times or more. The CDR3: CASSRLYEQYF. Written as DNA, the CDR3 is TGTGCCAGCAGTAGACTATACGAGCAGTACTTC. The V call is TRBV2, the J call TRBJ2-7; possibly TRBD2 for D (5 bases). V lost 5 bases, J lost 4 bases, and 6 bases lay in between. The CDR3 sequence is 11 residues long. Germline V gene data show CDR1 as SNHLY and CDR2 as FYNNEI. The whole variable domain, remainder taken from reference TRBV2 and TRBJ2-7, is EPEVTQTPSHQVTQMGQEVILRCVPISNHLYFYWYRQILGQKVEFLVSFYNNEISEKSEIFDDQFSVERPDGSNFTLKIRSTKLEDSAMYFCASSRLYEQYFGPGTRLTVT.

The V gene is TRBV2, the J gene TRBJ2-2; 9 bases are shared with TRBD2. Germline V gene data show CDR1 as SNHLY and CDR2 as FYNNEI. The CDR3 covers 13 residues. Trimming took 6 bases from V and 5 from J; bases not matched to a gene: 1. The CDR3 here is CASRTSGTGELFF. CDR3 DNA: TGTGCCAGCAGAACTAGCGGGACCGGGGAGCTGTTTTTT.

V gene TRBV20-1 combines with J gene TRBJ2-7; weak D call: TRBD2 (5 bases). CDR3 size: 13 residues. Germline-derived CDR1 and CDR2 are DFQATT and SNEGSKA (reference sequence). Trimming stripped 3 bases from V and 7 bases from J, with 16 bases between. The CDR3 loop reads CSASWASRGEQYF. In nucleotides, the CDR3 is TGCAGTGCTAGTTGGGCTAGTAGAGGGGAGCAGTACTTC.

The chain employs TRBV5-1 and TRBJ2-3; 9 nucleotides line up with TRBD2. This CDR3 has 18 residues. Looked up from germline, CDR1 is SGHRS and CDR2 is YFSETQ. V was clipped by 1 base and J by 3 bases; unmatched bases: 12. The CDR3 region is CASSLPKRGGRATDTQYF. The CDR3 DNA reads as TGCGCCAGCAGCTTGCCCAAGAGGGGCGGGAGGGCTACAGATACGCAGTATTTT.

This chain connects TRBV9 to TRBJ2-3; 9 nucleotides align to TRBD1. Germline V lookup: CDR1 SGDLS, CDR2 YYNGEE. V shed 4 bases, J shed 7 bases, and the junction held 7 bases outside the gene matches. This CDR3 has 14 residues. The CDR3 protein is CASSIGTGLNTQYF. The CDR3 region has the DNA TGTGCCAGCAGCATCGGGACAGGGTTAAATACGCAGTATTTT. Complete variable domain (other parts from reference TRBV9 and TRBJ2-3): DSGVTQTPKHLITATGQRVTLRCSPRSGDLSVYWYQQSLDQGLQFLIQYYNGEERAKGNILERFSAQQFPDLHSELNLSSLELGDSALYFCASSIGTGLNTQYFGPGTRLTVL.

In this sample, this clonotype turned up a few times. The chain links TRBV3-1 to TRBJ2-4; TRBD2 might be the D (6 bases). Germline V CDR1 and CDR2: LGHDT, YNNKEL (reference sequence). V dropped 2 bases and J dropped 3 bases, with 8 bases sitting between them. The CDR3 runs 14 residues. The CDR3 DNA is TGTGCCAGCAGCCAAAGGGGAGGCAAAAACATTCAGTACTTC. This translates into CASSQRGGKNIQYF. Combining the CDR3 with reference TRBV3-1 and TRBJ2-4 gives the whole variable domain DTAVSQTPKYLVTQMGNDKSIKCEQNLGHDTMYWYKQDSKKFLKIMFSYNNKELIINETVPNRFSPKSPDKAHLNLHINSLELGDSAVYFCASSQRGGKNIQYFGAGTRLSVL.

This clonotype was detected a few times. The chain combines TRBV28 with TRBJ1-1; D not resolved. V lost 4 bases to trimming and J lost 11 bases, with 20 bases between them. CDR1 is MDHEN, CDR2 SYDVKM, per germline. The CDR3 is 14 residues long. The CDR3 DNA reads TGTGCCAGCAGTTCCCCAGAACCGAAAGGCCGGGCTTTCTTT. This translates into CASSSPEPKGRAFF.

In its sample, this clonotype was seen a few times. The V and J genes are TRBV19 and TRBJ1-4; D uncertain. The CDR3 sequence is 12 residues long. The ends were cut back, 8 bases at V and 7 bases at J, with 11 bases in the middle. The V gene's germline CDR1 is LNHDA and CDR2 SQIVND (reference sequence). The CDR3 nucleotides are TGTGCCAGTTCCGGTGGTACTGAAAAACTGTTTTTT. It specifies CASSGGTEKLFF.

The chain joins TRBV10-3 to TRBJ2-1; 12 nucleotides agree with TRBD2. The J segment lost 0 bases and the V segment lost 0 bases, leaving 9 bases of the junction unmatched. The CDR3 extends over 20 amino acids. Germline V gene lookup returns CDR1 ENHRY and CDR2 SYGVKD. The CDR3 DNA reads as TGTGCCATCAGTGAGTCGACCCTAGCGGGAGGGCGAAGCTCCTACAATGAGCAGTTCTTC. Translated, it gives CAISESTLAGGRSSYNEQFF.

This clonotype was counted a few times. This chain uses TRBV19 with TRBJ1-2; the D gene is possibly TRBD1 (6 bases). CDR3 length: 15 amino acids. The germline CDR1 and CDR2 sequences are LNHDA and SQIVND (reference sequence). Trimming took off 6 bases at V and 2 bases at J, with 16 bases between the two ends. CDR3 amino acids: CASRAGQTTNYGYTF. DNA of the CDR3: TGTGCCAGTAGGGCCGGACAGACAACAAACTATGGCTACACCTTC.

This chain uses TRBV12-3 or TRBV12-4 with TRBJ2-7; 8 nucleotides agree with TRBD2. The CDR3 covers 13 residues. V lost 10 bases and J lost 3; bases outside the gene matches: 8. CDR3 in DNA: TGTGCCAACAGCTCACTAGCGGACTACGAGCAGTACTTC. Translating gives CANSSLADYEQYF.

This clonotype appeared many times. The CDR3, as DNA: TGCAGTGCTCGAAGTGCATACATGAACACTGAAGCTTTCTTT. This encodes CSARSAYMNTEAFF. The rearrangement uses TRBV20-1 and TRBJ1-1; D remains ambiguous. CDR3 length equals 14 residues. The V end was cut by 5 bases, the J end by 0 bases, with 13 bases between. Germline V lookup: CDR1 DFQATT, CDR2 SNEGSKA (reference sequence).

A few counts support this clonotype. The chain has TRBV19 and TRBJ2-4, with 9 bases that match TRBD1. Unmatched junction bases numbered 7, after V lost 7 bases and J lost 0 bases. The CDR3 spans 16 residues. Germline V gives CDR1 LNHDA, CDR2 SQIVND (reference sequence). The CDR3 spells CASTTQGAGAKNIQYF. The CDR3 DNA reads TGTGCCAGTACCACACAGGGGGCTGGAGCCAAAAACATTCAGTACTTC.

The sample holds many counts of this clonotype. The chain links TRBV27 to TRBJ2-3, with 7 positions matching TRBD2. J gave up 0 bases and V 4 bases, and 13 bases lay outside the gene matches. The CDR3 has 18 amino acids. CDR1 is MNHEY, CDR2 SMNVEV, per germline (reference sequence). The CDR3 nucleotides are TGTGCCAGCAGTTCGCAAATTTTGACTAGCCGGAGCACAGATACGCAGTATTTT. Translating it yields CASSSQILTSRSTDTQYF.

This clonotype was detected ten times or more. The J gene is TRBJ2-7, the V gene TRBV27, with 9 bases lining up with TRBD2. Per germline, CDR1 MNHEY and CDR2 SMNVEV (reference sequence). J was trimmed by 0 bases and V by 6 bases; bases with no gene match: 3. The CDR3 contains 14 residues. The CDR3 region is CASSLREGSYEQYF. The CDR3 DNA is TGTGCCAGCAGCTTGCGGGAGGGCTCCTACGAGCAGTACTTC.